This entry lists 14 T cell receptor beta chains sequenced from one sample in a study of siplizumab effects on memory and regulatory T cells. Sequencing was performed with immunoSEQ multiplex PCR; in TCRdb, only in-frame clones are kept and a portion is missing. The data show under 20,000 clones, 46% seen once. Cells from the mixed lymphocyte reaction were cocultured for five to six days at 37°C. Their antigen targets remain unknown. Source material: CFSE-low (dividing) CD4+ T cells sorted from an allogeneic mixed lymphocyte reaction. The receptors originated from a human donor in good health; the cells came from an allogeneic mixed lymphocyte reaction.

This sequence joins TRBV2 and TRBJ1-5; the D is unclear. CDR1 SNHLY and CDR2 FYNNEI come from the germline V gene. V was trimmed by 5 bases and J by 6 bases, leaving 8 bases between them. CDR3 size: 12 residues. CDR3 DNA: TGTGCCAGCAGTCAAGACGGTCAGCCCCAGCATTTT. Translation: CASSQDGQPQHF. Filled out from reference TRBV2 and TRBJ1-5, the complete variable domain reads EPEVTQTPSHQVTQMGQEVILRCVPISNHLYFYWYRQILGQKVEFLVSFYNNEISEKSEIFDDQFSVERPDGSNFTLKIRSTKLEDSAMYFCASSQDGQPQHFGDGTRLSIL.

V is TRBV4-1 and J is TRBJ2-2; perhaps TRBD1 as D (6 bases). Germline V gene sequence: CDR1 MGHRA, CDR2 YSYEKL. This CDR3 spans 14 amino acids. V lost 3 bases and J 4 bases, leaving 9 bases between the germline ends. The CDR3 region is CASSQTGPTGELFF. In DNA form, the CDR3 reads TGCGCCAGCAGCCAGACAGGTCCCACCGGGGAGCTGTTTTTT.

The J gene is TRBJ2-2, the V gene TRBV9; D might be TRBD1 or TRBD2, each matching 5 bases. The germline V gene encodes CDR1 SGDLS and CDR2 YYNGEE. The CDR3 has 14 amino acids. V was pared by 0 bases and J by 6 bases, with 9 bases between. CDR3 DNA sequence: TGTGCCAGCAGCGTAGAGGGGAGAGCCGGGGAGCTGTTTTTT. This gives the protein CASSVEGRAGELFF.

The V call is TRBV4-3, the J call TRBJ1-1; D is possibly TRBD1 (6 bases). The CDR3 runs to 13 residues. Germline CDR1 and CDR2: LGHNA and YSLEER. Trimming left V 4 bases short and J 5 bases short, with 11 bases between. The CDR3 here is CASSRAGETEAFF. In DNA form, the CDR3 reads TGCGCCAGCAGCCGTGCAGGGGAAACTGAAGCTTTCTTT.

V gene TRBV6-6 combines with J gene TRBJ2-7; 7 bases align to TRBD1. V was clipped by 2 bases and J by 10 bases; unmatched bases: 2. The CDR3 covers 11 residues. Germline CDR1 is MNHNY and CDR2 is SVGAGI (reference sequence). The CDR3 spells CASSYGQVQYF. The CDR3 DNA reads as TGTGCCAGCAGTTACGGACAGGTTCAGTACTTC.

The chain is built from TRBV19 and TRBJ1-1, with D unresolved. Looked up from germline, CDR1 is LNHDA and CDR2 is SQIVND (reference sequence). The CDR3 has 14 residues. Trimming took 6 bases from V and 0 from J, leaving 11 bases between them. CDR3 coding DNA: TGTGCCAGTAGGCCTATTAACATGAACACTGAAGCTTTCTTT. It codes for CASRPINMNTEAFF.

The chain recombines TRBV30 with TRBJ1-4; TRBD1 is a possible D gene (5 bases). Germline CDR1 is GTSNPN and CDR2 is SVGIG (reference sequence). V was pared by 4 bases and J by 0 bases, with 12 bases between. This CDR3 contains 15 residues. The CDR3 sequence is CAWMGQTATNEKLFF. CDR3 in DNA: TGTGCCTGGATGGGCCAGACAGCAACTAATGAAAAACTGTTTTTT.

There are a few counts of this clone. The V and J genes are TRBV7-2 and TRBJ1-1; 8 bases are shared with TRBD1. The CDR3 has 14 amino acids. Germline trimming cut 6 bases from V and 3 bases from J; bases unmatched to any gene: 6. Germline assignment: CDR1 SGHTA and CDR2 FQGNSA. The CDR3 nucleotides are TGTGCCAGCAGGCGGACAGGGAGTTACACTGAAGCTTTCTTT. It codes for CASRRTGSYTEAFF.

The rearrangement joins TRBV2 to TRBJ2-3; TRBD2 aligns across 8 bases. Trimming removed 6 bases from V and 1 base from J; junction bases left unmatched: 3. The CDR3 sequence is 14 residues long. Germline CDR1 SNHLY, CDR2 FYNNEI. CDR3 sequence (DNA): TGTGCCAGCAGACCGCGGGGGGGCACAGATACGCAGTATTTT. The encoded protein is CASRPRGGTDTQYF.

CDR3 amino acids: CASSKARGETQYF. DNA for the CDR3: TGTGCCAGTAGTAAGGCCAGGGGAGAGACCCAGTACTTC. The genes are TRBV19 and TRBJ2-5; tentative D call: TRBD1 (6 bases). Germline assignment: CDR1 LNHDA and CDR2 SQIVND (reference sequence). Trimming left V 4 bases short and J 4 bases short, with 10 bases between. The CDR3 is 13 residues long.

This chain connects TRBV19 to TRBJ2-5; D is unresolved. The CDR3 is 12 amino acids. Germline CDR1 reads LNHDA; CDR2 reads SQIVND (reference sequence). V was clipped by 5 bases and J by 5 bases, with 9 bases between them. The CDR3 region is CASSFLGETQYF. In DNA, the CDR3 is TGTGCCAGTAGTTTCTTGGGGGAGACCCAGTACTTC.

The gene calls are TRBV19 and TRBJ2-1, with D hard to call. With 4 bases removed from V and 4 bases from J, the gap between germline ends came to 11 bases. CDR1 and CDR2 from the germline V gene are LNHDA and SQIVND (reference sequence). This CDR3 contains 14 residues. The CDR3 loop reads CASSRDQIYNEQFF. CDR3 nucleotides: TGTGCCAGTAGTAGGGATCAGATTTACAATGAGCAGTTCTTC.

This clone was seen only a few times. The chain has TRBV6-6 and TRBJ1-2, with TRBD1 matching 8 bases. From germline, CDR1 is MNHNY and CDR2 SVGAGI (reference sequence). Trimming at V came to 2 bases and at J to 10 bases, leaving 6 bases not matched to a gene. The CDR3 is made up of 13 amino acids. This CDR3 reads CASSYDGDRSYTF. The CDR3 DNA follows: TGTGCCAGCAGTTACGACGGGGACAGGTCCTACACCTTC.

In its sample, this clone was seen a few times. The rearrangement links TRBV6-1 to TRBJ2-5; D is undetermined. Germline V gives CDR1 MNHNS, CDR2 SASEGT. Trimming stripped 1 base from V and 1 base from J, with 10 bases between. The CDR3 extends over 15 amino acids. In DNA, the CDR3 is TGTGCCAGCAGTGAAGAGTGGTTCCTCCAAGAGACCCAGTACTTC. Translating gives CASSEEWFLQETQYF.